This T cell receptor (beta chain) is drawn from a study of T cell responses to AZD1222 COVID-19 vaccine. The protocol was immunoSEQ multiplex PCR, while the TCRdb copy is restricted to in-frame clones and leaves out a portion. The sample includes about 72,000 clones, nearly 90% of them seen just once. Samples with a second dose at about 4 or about 12 weeks were pooled together. General study points: Repertoires were obtained only post-peak T cell response. Increases in Spike-specific TCR breadth and depth were seen after two AZD1222 doses. White British donors predominated, females outnumbered males, and clonal diversity was possibly underestimated.

Regarding this clone: The antigen is undetermined.

This sample comprised peripheral blood, obtained 28 days after the second AZD1222 dose. The TCR sequence derives from an adult who received the AZD1222 COVID-19 vaccine.

CDR3 amino acids: CASTPGLAGPSYNEQFF. The DNA of the CDR3 is TGTGCCAGCACCCCGGGACTAGCGGGACCATCCTACAATGAGCAGTTCTTC. The chain recombines TRBV27 with TRBJ2-1, with 13 bases matching TRBD2. The CDR3 runs 17 residues. Germline-derived CDR1 and CDR2 are MNHEY and SMNVEV (reference sequence). The V segment lost 7 bases and the J segment 1 base; nucleotides outside the gene matches: 7.